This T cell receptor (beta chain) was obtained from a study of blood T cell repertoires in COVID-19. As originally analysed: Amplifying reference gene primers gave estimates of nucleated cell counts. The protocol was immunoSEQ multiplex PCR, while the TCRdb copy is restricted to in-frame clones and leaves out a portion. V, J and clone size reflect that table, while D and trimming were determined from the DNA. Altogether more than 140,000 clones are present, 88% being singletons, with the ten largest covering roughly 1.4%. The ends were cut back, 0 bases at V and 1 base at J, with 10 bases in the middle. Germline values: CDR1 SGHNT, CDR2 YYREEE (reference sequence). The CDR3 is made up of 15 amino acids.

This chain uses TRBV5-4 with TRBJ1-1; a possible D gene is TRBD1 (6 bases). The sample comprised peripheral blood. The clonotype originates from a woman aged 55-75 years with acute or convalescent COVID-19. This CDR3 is CASSLEGRGNTEAFF. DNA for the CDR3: TGTGCCAGCAGCTTGGAGGGCAGGGGGAACACTGAAGCTTTCTTT.